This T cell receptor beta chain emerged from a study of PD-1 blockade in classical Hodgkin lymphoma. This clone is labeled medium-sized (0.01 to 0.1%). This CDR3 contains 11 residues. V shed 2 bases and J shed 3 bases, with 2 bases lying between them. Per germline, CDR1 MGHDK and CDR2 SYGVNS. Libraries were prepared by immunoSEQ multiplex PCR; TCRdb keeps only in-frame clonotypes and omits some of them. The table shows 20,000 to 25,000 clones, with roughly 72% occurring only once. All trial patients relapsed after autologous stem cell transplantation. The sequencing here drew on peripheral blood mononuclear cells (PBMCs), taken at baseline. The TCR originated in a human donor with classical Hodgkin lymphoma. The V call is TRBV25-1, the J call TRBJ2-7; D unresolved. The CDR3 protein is CASSEGYEQYF. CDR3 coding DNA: TGTGCCAGCAGTGAAGGCTACGAGCAGTACTTC.